These 10 T cell receptor beta chains came from one sample sequenced in a study of human T cells and chemical hapten exposure (dated by TCRdb to the early 2020s). The method behind the library was RACE. Sequencing relied on a NextSeq 500. TCRdb reprocessed the public reads (quality trimming at Q25 with fastp, clone calling with MiXCR) and kept in-frame beta chains. Every CDR3 protein is listed once, alongside the most common genes and DNA of its rows. A total of about 140,000 distinct CDR3 sequences appear in this sample, 10% to 15% of them only once. More than 1.1% of the sample lies in the top ten. Reading the label with the study, this specimen's time point is: patch test 2, 6 weeks after DPC sensitization. Interpreted using the paper, the treatment or condition label stands for: therapeutic diphenylcyclopropenone sensitization with weekly scalp DPC. The source was whole blood, collected in connection with sensitization to the hapten diphenylcyclopropenone (DPC). These receptors all stem from a woman between 50 and 59 years old with alopecia areata. Some clones in this sample may be carry-over from other donors' samples.

The chain recombines TRBV4-2 with TRBJ2-1, with D maybe TRBD2 (6 bases). Deletions cut 3 bases from V and 1 base from J, with 10 bases between. The CDR3 covers 15 residues. Germline CDR1 and CDR2: LGHNA and YNFKEQ. CDR3 coding DNA: TGTGCCAGCAGCCATCGTAGCGGATCCTACAATGAGCAGTTCTTC. Its protein is CASSHRSGSYNEQFF.

The rearrangement uses TRBV5-4 and TRBJ2-7; D assignment may be TRBD1 or TRBD2 (5 bases each). Germline V gives CDR1 SGHNT, CDR2 YYREEE (reference sequence). There are 16 residues in the CDR3. With 4 bases removed from V and 0 bases from J, the gap between germline ends came to 17 bases. Written as DNA, the CDR3 is TGTGCCAGCAGCGCTGGGACCGCAGGGATCTCCTACGAGCAGTACTTC. Its protein product is CASSAGTAGISYEQYF.

The chain is built from TRBV19 and TRBJ2-5; 7 bases match TRBD1. The CDR3 runs 15 residues. The V and J ends lost 4 bases and 1 base, in that order; junction bases with no gene match: 6. CDR1 and CDR2 (germline): LNHDA, SQIVND (reference sequence). The CDR3 coding sequence is TGTGCCAGTAGTAGAGGACAGGAAAGCCAAGAGACCCAGTACTTC. Amino acid sequence: CASSRGQESQETQYF.

V usage is TRBV7-9 and J usage is TRBJ1-4, with 7 bases aligning to TRBD1. Looked up from germline, CDR1 is SEHNR and CDR2 is FQNEAQ (reference sequence). This CDR3 has 14 amino acids. The V segment lost 8 bases and the J segment 4 bases; nucleotides outside the gene matches: 7. In nucleotides, the CDR3 is TGTGCCAGCTTGAGGGGGCCGGGTAATGAAAAACTGTTTTTT. This translates into CASLRGPGNEKLFF.

This clonotype came up a few times. This chain links TRBV6-1 with TRBJ2-3, with TRBD2 matching 9 bases. The CDR3 runs to 14 residues. Germline CDR1 and CDR2: MNHNS and SASEGT. J was trimmed by 3 bases and V by 3 bases; bases with no gene match: 1. CDR3 nucleotides: TGTGCCAGCAGTGATCTAGCGGGAACAGATACGCAGTATTTT. Protein: CASSDLAGTDTQYF.

The gene calls are TRBV7-9 and TRBJ2-3; 12 positions match TRBD2. The CDR3 sequence is 15 residues long. The germline V gene encodes CDR1 SEHNR and CDR2 FQNEAQ (reference sequence). V was clipped by 5 bases and J by 3 bases; unmatched bases: 3. CDR3 sequence (DNA): TGTGCCAGCAGCCTCGGGACTAGCGGGACAGATACGCAGTATTTT. Translation: CASSLGTSGTDTQYF.

This clonotype was detected many times. CDR3 loop: CASSHPGTEAFF. The CDR3 region has the DNA TGTGCCAGCAGCCATCCCGGCACTGAAGCTTTCTTT. This chain uses TRBV7-8 with TRBJ1-1; no reliable D call. Trimming took 5 bases from V and 4 from J, leaving 8 bases between them. From germline, CDR1 is SGHVS and CDR2 FQNEAQ. This CDR3 comprises 12 residues.

The rearrangement uses TRBV12-5 and TRBJ2-7; TRBD1 is a possible D gene (5 bases). Trimming pared 3 bases from V and 3 bases from J, leaving 6 bases between. There are 12 residues in the CDR3. Germline V gene data show CDR1 as LGHNT and CDR2 as FRNRAP. CDR3 in DNA: TGTGCTAGTGGTTTAGGGGTCTACGAGCAGTACTTC. Translation gives CASGLGVYEQYF. Combining the CDR3 with reference TRBV12-5 and TRBJ2-7 gives the whole variable domain DARVTQTPRHKVTEMGQEVTMRCQPILGHNTVFWYRQTMMQGLELLAYFRNRAPLDDSGMPKDRFSAEMPDATLATLKIQPSEPRDSAVYFCASGLGVYEQYFGPGTRLTVT.

As concerns this clonotype: At one end, the junction sequence differs from germline, possibly due to a read error. V is TRBV14 and J is TRBJ2-1; D is unclear. The CDR3 totals 13 residues. Per germline, CDR1 SGHDN and CDR2 FVKESK. The DNA of the CDR3 is TGTGCCGGCAGCCAAGGACCTTTCAATGAGCAGTTCTTC. It translates to CAGSQGPFNEQFF.

This chain links TRBV12-3 or TRBV12-4 with TRBJ2-7; D unclear. Between the trimmed V and J ends, which lost 4 bases and 3 bases, there was a span of 10 bases. This CDR3 comprises 13 residues. DNA of the CDR3: TGTGCCAGCAGTTCGCAGAATTTCTACGAGCAGTACTTC. This encodes CASSSQNFYEQYF.